The present T cell receptor (beta chain) was sequenced within a study of blood T cell repertoires in COVID-19. Across the study: The United States, Italy and Spain were the sources of the acute and convalescent COVID-19 samples. From T cells, B-cell-depleted T cells, or PBMCs came the material, which was cDNA or gDNA.

Under the authors' procedure: Reference gene primer amplification yielded estimated nucleated cell counts. Assay: immunoSEQ multiplex PCR; the TCRdb copy retains only in-frame clones and omits some. Clone size and V and J calls were adopted from that table, with D and trimming inferred from the DNA. The data contain about 80,000 clones, more than 70% of them singletons. This clonotype was sampled from an elderly woman with acute or convalescent COVID-19. Sample: peripheral blood.

The CDR3 reads CASSQGRNTEAFF. In nucleotides, the CDR3 is TGTGCCAGCAGTCAGGGGCGGAACACTGAAGCTTTCTTT. The chain uses TRBV6-5 and TRBJ1-1; D may be TRBD1 (6 bases). V dropped 5 bases and J dropped 1 base, with 8 bases sitting between them. This CDR3 contains 13 residues. In germline, CDR1 is MNHEY, CDR2 SVGAGI.